The entry below gives a single TCR beta chain sequence along with its context. The sample comes from a study of blood T cell repertoires in COVID-19. For the study at large: PBMCs, B-cell-depleted T cells, or T cells provided the cDNA or gDNA that made up the material.

Original handling: Reference gene primer amplification gave estimated nucleated cell counts. The repertoire was sequenced with immunoSEQ multiplex PCR; TCRdb's copy has only in-frame clones and lacks some. D and trimming were read from the DNA, whereas the V and J calls and clone size are those reported in that table. The data hold roughly 97,000 clones, with about four fifths observed a single time. V lost 2 bases to trimming and J lost 8 bases; unmatched junction nucleotides: 6. The germline CDR1 and CDR2 sequences are MDHEN and SYDVKM. The CDR3 is made up of 14 amino acids. This TCR derives from a man aged 55-75 years with acute or convalescent COVID-19. The sequenced sample consisted of peripheral blood. The rearrangement uses TRBV28 and TRBJ1-2, with 9 nucleotides matching TRBD1. Here the CDR3 DNA reads TGTGCCAGCAGTTTAGGGGACAGGGTAAAGGGCTACACCTTC. It codes for CASSLGDRVKGYTF.